A single sample gave rise to the 28 T cell receptor beta chains below, sequenced in a study of T and B cells in COVID-19 patients. Multiplex PCR with BIOMED2 TRB-A/B primer pools amplified TRB rearrangements. TCRdb re-analysed the multiplex PCR reads in MiXCR, keeping a single row per CDR3 protein. Here the sample spans over 5,500 distinct CDR3 sequences, 31% being singletons. Blood genomic DNA input for TRB amplification was roughly 250-550 ng. The specimen was blood. All receptors come from a human donor with active COVID-19.

This clonotype occurred a few times. The rearrangement links TRBV18 to TRBJ2-7, with D maybe TRBD2 (5 bases). Germline V gene lookup returns CDR1 KGHSH and CDR2 LQKENI. The CDR3 is 14 amino acids. The V and J ends lost 3 bases and 3 bases respectively, with 12 bases between them. The CDR3 DNA follows: TGTGCCAGCTCACCCGGGTTACTAGTCTACGAGCAGTACTTC. Its protein product is CASSPGLLVYEQYF. Full variable domain (outside the CDR3, taken from reference TRBV18 and TRBJ2-7): NAGVMQNPRHLVRRRGQEARLRCSPMKGHSHVYWYRQLPEEGLKFMVYLQKENIIDESGMPKERFSAEFPKEGPSILRIQQVVRGDSAAYFCASSPGLLVYEQYFGPGTRLTVT.

V gene TRBV27 combines with J gene TRBJ2-3; D possibly corresponds to TRBD2 (6 bases). The CDR3 contains 13 residues. Germline V gene sequence: CDR1 MNHEY, CDR2 SMNVEV (reference sequence). With 3 bases removed from V and 6 bases from J, the gap between germline ends came to 10 bases. DNA for the CDR3: TGTGCCAGCAGTTTTGGGGGGAGGGATACGCAGTATTTT. It encodes CASSFGGRDTQYF.

The chain uses TRBV20-1 and TRBJ2-5; no definite D call. V lost 0 bases and J lost 11, with 10 bases in between. CDR1 and CDR2 from the germline V gene are DFQATT and SNEGSKA (reference sequence). The CDR3 covers 11 residues. CDR3 DNA: TGCAGTGCTAGAGACGACTCCGGGCAGTACTTC. Amino acid sequence: CSARDDSGQYF.

This chain connects TRBV12-3 or TRBV12-4 to TRBJ2-7, with 7 bases aligning to TRBD1. V lost 2 bases to trimming and J lost 7 bases; unmatched junction nucleotides: 5. The CDR3 contains 13 residues. CDR3 DNA: TGTGCCAGCAGTTTATCGACAGGGTGGGAGCAGTACGTC. The encoded protein is CASSLSTGWEQYV.

The rearrangement links TRBV6-6 to TRBJ2-2; 9 bases map to TRBD1. CDR1 MNHNY and CDR2 SVGAGI come from the germline V gene (reference sequence). V was clipped by 5 bases and J by 6 bases; unmatched bases: 7. The CDR3 is 15 amino acids. CDR3 nucleotide sequence: TGTGCCAGCAGTACACAGGGACAGGGTGCCGGGGAGCTGTTTTTT. Its protein product is CASSTQGQGAGELFF.

V usage is TRBV6-6 and J usage is TRBJ1-2; D is unresolved. Germline CDR1 reads MNHNY; CDR2 reads SVGAGI (reference sequence). V was trimmed by 0 bases and J by 12 bases, leaving 20 bases between them. CDR3 length: 15 amino acids. The CDR3 bases are TGTGCCAGCAGTTACTCGTTTACTAAAGGGAGTGATAACACCTTC. Its protein product is CASSYSFTKGSDNTF.

As regards this clonotype: A read error may explain this, as a much larger clone is one base away. This sequence joins TRBV29-1 and TRBJ1-4, with D hard to call. V gave up 4 bases and J gave up 9 bases, with 9 bases separating them. Germline V gene data show CDR1 as SQVTM and CDR2 as ANQGSEA. The CDR3 extends over 11 amino acids. This chain's CDR3 is CSVARNKKLFF. The CDR3 DNA reads TGCAGCGTTGCCAGGAACAAAAAACTGTTTTTT.

CDR3 loop: CASSPSLRETNEKLFF. The CDR3 DNA is TGTGCCAGCTCACCGTCACTCAGGGAGACTAATGAAAAACTGTTTTTT. The rearrangement links TRBV18 to TRBJ1-4, with TRBD1 as a possible D gene (5 bases). Trimming shortened V by 3 bases and J by 2 bases, and 13 bases separated the two germline ends. Germline-derived CDR1 and CDR2 are KGHSH and LQKENI. The CDR3 sequence is 16 residues long.

This clonotype was seen a few times. V and J are TRBV6-5 and TRBJ2-5, with D perhaps being TRBD1 or TRBD2 (5 bases each). The CDR3 loop spans 15 amino acids. Trimming cost V 8 bases and J 1 base, with 17 bases left between them. Germline V gene data show CDR1 as MNHEY and CDR2 as SVGAGI. CDR3 nucleotide sequence: TGTGCCAGCTCGCGAGGGGCGGTATCCCAAGAGACCCAGTACTTC. Translation gives CASSRGAVSQETQYF.

The V gene is TRBV27, the J gene TRBJ2-1; possibly TRBD2 for D (7 bases). V lost 3 bases and J lost 3, with 15 bases in between. CDR3 length equals 16 residues. Germline V lookup: CDR1 MNHEY, CDR2 SMNVEV (reference sequence). The CDR3 loop reads CASSFGGGGRYNEQFF. The CDR3 region has the DNA TGTGCCAGCAGTTTTGGGGGGGGGGGCCGCTACAATGAGCAGTTCTTC.

This clonotype was found a few times. The J gene is TRBJ2-1, the V gene TRBV4-3; D remains ambiguous. V dropped 4 bases and J dropped 3 bases, with 13 bases sitting between them. The CDR3 spans 15 residues. Germline loops: CDR1 LGHNA, CDR2 YSLEER. The CDR3 nucleotides are TGCGCCAGCAGCCCGGACCTGACCAACTACAATGAGCAGTTCTTC. Residues: CASSPDLTNYNEQFF.

This clonotype occurred a few times. The chain uses TRBV27 and TRBJ1-1; the D is unclear. CDR1 MNHEY and CDR2 SMNVEV come from the germline V gene (reference sequence). CDR3 size: 14 residues. Trimming cost V 2 bases and J 0 bases, with 7 bases left between them. The CDR3: CASSLAYLNTEAFF. Written as DNA, the CDR3 is TGTGCCAGCAGTTTAGCATACTTGAACACTGAAGCTTTCTTT.

This clonotype appeared a few times. The chain employs TRBV6-5 and TRBJ1-2; TRBD1 is a possible D gene (5 bases). The V end lost 6 bases, the J end lost 8 bases, and 22 bases lay between the germline ends. The CDR3 covers 15 residues. Germline CDR1 reads MNHEY; CDR2 reads SVGAGI. CDR3 DNA sequence: TGTGCCAGCAGCCTAGTGTGGTTCGGGGGAGGAGGCTACACCTTC. Translation gives CASSLVWFGGGGYTF.

V is TRBV7-9 and J is TRBJ1-4; TRBD1 is a possible D gene (6 bases). The V gene's germline CDR1 is SEHNR and CDR2 FQNEAQ (reference sequence). The CDR3 has 15 amino acids. V was shortened by 2 bases and J by 6 bases, with 13 bases between the two germline ends. CDR3 in amino acids: CASSLSTGGYEKLFF. The CDR3 nucleotides read TGTGCCAGCAGCTTATCGACAGGCGGCTATGAAAAACTGTTTTTT.

This clonotype was picked up a small number of times. This chain joins TRBV6-5 and TRBJ2-5; 14 bases are a match to TRBD2. The CDR3 extends over 17 amino acids. V shed 5 bases and J 3 bases; nucleotides not matched to a gene: 8. Germline lookup yields CDR1 MNHEY and CDR2 SVGAGI. CDR3 nucleotide sequence: TGTGCCAGCAGTCCAACGGGACTAGCGGGGGCAGAAGAGACCCAGTACTTC. Translating it yields CASSPTGLAGAEETQYF.

The V gene is TRBV12-5, the J gene TRBJ2-3; 13 bases fit TRBD2. Germline V CDR1 and CDR2: LGHNT, FRNRAP. V lost 6 bases to trimming and J lost 2 bases; unmatched junction nucleotides: 5. The CDR3 totals 16 residues. The CDR3 coding sequence is TGTGCTAGTGGCCCGGGACTAGCGGGGCCCACAGATACGCAGTATTTT. Protein sequence: CASGPGLAGPTDTQYF.

This clonotype was seen only a few times. The V gene is TRBV5-6, the J gene TRBJ2-2; D possibly corresponds to TRBD1 (6 bases). Trimming took 7 bases from V and 3 from J, leaving 16 bases between them. There are 15 residues in the CDR3. Per germline, CDR1 SGHDT and CDR2 YYEEEE. This chain's CDR3 is CASLVLGADTGELFF. In nucleotides, the CDR3 is TGTGCCAGCCTCGTGTTGGGGGCGGACACCGGGGAGCTGTTTTTT.

This clonotype is medium-sized (0.01 to 0.1%). The chain uses TRBV5-5 and TRBJ2-7; D is unresolved. V was shortened by 0 bases and J by 1 base, with 11 bases between the two germline ends. CDR1 and CDR2 from the germline V gene are SGHKS and YYEKEE (reference sequence). The CDR3 is 15 residues long. The CDR3 DNA reads as TGTGCCAGCAGCTTGGCTGCCGGGCTTTCCTACGAGCAGTACTTC. Protein product: CASSLAAGLSYEQYF.

This clonotype was seen more than once but under ten times. The gene calls are TRBV6-1 and TRBJ1-4; D is possibly TRBD1 (5 bases). CDR1 and CDR2 (germline): MNHNS, SASEGT. The CDR3 totals 14 residues. Trimming pared 7 bases from V and 3 bases from J, leaving 12 bases between. CDR3 loop: CASNKGLANEKLFF. DNA of the CDR3: TGTGCCAGCAATAAGGGGCTTGCTAATGAAAAACTGTTTTTT.

Relative to its sample, this clonotype is medium-sized. The chain recombines TRBV29-1 with TRBJ2-7, with D perhaps being TRBD1 or TRBD2 (5 bases each). Germline loops: CDR1 SQVTM, CDR2 ANQGSEA. V was trimmed by 6 bases and J by 2 bases, leaving 8 bases between them. The CDR3 contains 11 residues. In DNA form, the CDR3 reads TGCAGCGTAGGGGACCCCTACGAGCAGTACGTC. It encodes CSVGDPYEQYV.

The genes are TRBV12-5 and TRBJ2-7; no reliable D call. The CDR3 consists of 11 residues. Germline V gives CDR1 LGHNT, CDR2 FRNRAP. Trimming shortened V by 4 bases and J by 10 bases, and 11 bases separated the two germline ends. The CDR3 loop is CASGSSTKQYF. DNA for the CDR3: TGTGCTAGTGGTTCCTCAACTAAACAGTACTTC.

This clonotype has more than one count but fewer than ten. CDR3 in DNA: TGTGCCAGCAGTTACTCTCGCCAAGCTCAAGAGACCCAGTACTTC. Protein sequence: CASSYSRQAQETQYF. This rearrangement joins TRBV6-6 to TRBJ2-5; no reliable D call. The germline CDR1 and CDR2 sequences are MNHNY and SVGAGI (reference sequence). The CDR3 covers 15 residues. Trimming pared 0 bases from V and 2 bases from J, leaving 10 bases between.

The chain combines TRBV6-6 with TRBJ1-5, with TRBD1 identical over 8 bases. Looked up from germline, CDR1 is MNHNY and CDR2 is SVGAGI (reference sequence). V shed 4 bases and J 0 bases; nucleotides not matched to a gene: 23. The CDR3 has 22 residues. The CDR3 sequence is CASSFRPTTGTGLWNSNQPQHF. The CDR3 DNA reads as TGTGCCAGCAGTTTCAGACCTACGACCGGGACAGGCCTATGGAATAGCAATCAGCCCCAGCATTTT.

This clonotype was counted between two and nine times. The CDR3 loop reads CASSIQRISNQPQHF. As DNA, the CDR3 is TGTGCCAGTAGTATCCAACGAATTAGCAATCAGCCCCAGCATTTT. The rearrangement links TRBV19 to TRBJ1-5, with no clear D. The CDR3 has 15 amino acids. Germline assignment: CDR1 LNHDA and CDR2 SQIVND (reference sequence). Trimming left V 3 bases short and J 0 bases short, with 9 bases between.

This clonotype was observed a handful of times. The chain links TRBV15 to TRBJ1-1; possibly TRBD1 for D (5 bases). The V and J ends lost 1 base and 6 bases respectively, with 9 bases between them. CDR3 size: 13 residues. CDR1 and CDR2 from the germline V gene are LNHNV and YYDKDF (reference sequence). The CDR3, as DNA: TGTGCCACCAGCAGAGTAATGACAGCTGAAGCTTTCTTT. It codes for CATSRVMTAEAFF.

This clonotype was picked up a small number of times. The chain is built from TRBV5-1 and TRBJ2-2; 7 bases map to TRBD1. J lost 2 bases, V lost 0 bases, and 13 bases had no gene match. The CDR3 length is 19 residues. The germline CDR1 and CDR2 sequences are SGHRS and YFSETQ. The CDR3 nucleotides are TGCGCCAGCAGCTTGGGCACCTGGGCCGGGACAGTCAACACCGGGGAGCTGTTTTTT. It yields the protein CASSLGTWAGTVNTGELFF.

For this clonotype: At one of its ends the junction is not consistent with the germline gene, which may arise from a read error. The gene calls are TRBV2 and TRBJ1-2, with 12 bases that match TRBD1. Looked up from germline, CDR1 is SNHLY and CDR2 is FYNNEI. The CDR3 extends over 14 amino acids. The CDR3 is CASREGTGGWGYTF. CDR3 nucleotide sequence: TGTGCCAGCAGGGAAGGGACAGGGGGCTGGGGCTACACCTTC.

Within the sample, this clonotype is medium-sized. The chain combines TRBV19 with TRBJ2-3; 9 nucleotides match TRBD1. V shed 7 bases, J shed 1 base, and the junction held 3 bases outside the gene matches. Germline V gene data show CDR1 as LNHDA and CDR2 as SQIVND (reference sequence). The CDR3 covers 14 residues. The CDR3 DNA is TGTGCCAGTAAACGGACAGGGGGCACAGATACGCAGTATTTT. Translating it yields CASKRTGGTDTQYF.